This T cell receptor beta chain originates from a study of blood T cell repertoires in COVID-19. In the study overall: Material from acute and convalescent COVID-19 was sourced from the United States, Italy and Spain.

Points on this clone: A junction end diverges from the germline sequence, so it may reflect a read error.

The CDR3 totals 14 residues. Germline CDR1 LNHDA, CDR2 SQIVND (reference sequence). TCRdb's copy holds only in-frame clones and misses some; the assay was immunoSEQ multiplex PCR. The repertoire consists of 200,000 to 250,000 clones, with roughly 80% occurring once and the leading ten covering 3% to 3.5%. This TCR was recovered from a woman in her twenties or thirties who had recovered from COVID-19. This chain links TRBV19 with TRBJ2-7; perhaps TRBD2 as D (5 bases). Sequencing was performed on peripheral blood. The chain's CDR3 is CASSARRVVGLLDF. Here the CDR3 DNA reads TGTGCCAGTAGTGCGCGTCGCGTAGTCGGACTGCTCGACTTC. The whole variable domain, filled in from reference TRBV19 and TRBJ2-7, reads DGGITQSPKYLFRKEGQNVTLSCEQNLNHDAMYWYRQDPGQGLRLIYYSQIVNDFQKGDIAEGYSVSREKKESFPLTVTSAQKNPTAFYLCASSARRVVGLLDFGPGTRLTVT.